This passage covers 19 T cell receptor beta chains from one sample sequenced in a study of blood T cell repertoires in COVID-19. Only in-frame clones appear in the TCRdb table, and some are missing; sequencing was by immunoSEQ multiplex PCR. The top ten hold more than 5.5% of the sample, which has fewer than 110,000 clones, less than 90% seen once. Sequences were obtained from peripheral blood. The receptor set was obtained from a human donor in a cohort sampled during active COVID-19.

This clone was seen only once. The rearrangement links TRBV19 to TRBJ1-1; D possibly corresponds to TRBD1 (6 bases). The V gene's germline CDR1 is LNHDA and CDR2 SQIVND (reference sequence). Trimming removed 5 bases from V and 4 bases from J, with 11 bases in between. The CDR3 contains 13 residues. CDR3 nucleotide sequence: TGTGCCAGTAGTTCACAGGGTAGCACTGAAGCTTTCTTT. Protein product: CASSSQGSTEAFF.

This chain links TRBV28 with TRBJ1-4; D unresolved. V lost 1 base to trimming and J lost 7 bases, with 4 bases between them. CDR3 length: 12 residues. The germline CDR1 and CDR2 sequences are MDHEN and SYDVKM. CDR3: CASSLSGEKLFF. The CDR3 DNA reads as TGTGCCAGCAGTTTATCGGGTGAAAAACTGTTTTTT.

V usage is TRBV7-9 and J usage is TRBJ1-5; no definite D call. CDR1 and CDR2 (germline): SEHNR, FQNEAQ (reference sequence). V lost 1 base and J lost 3, with 13 bases in between. The CDR3 runs 16 residues. The CDR3, as DNA: TGTGCCAGCAGCTTAGGGGAGCGAAATAACAATCAGCCCCAGCATTTT. Residues: CASSLGERNNNQPQHF.

V usage is TRBV28 and J usage is TRBJ2-7; 10 bases agree with TRBD1. The CDR3 runs 16 residues. From germline, CDR1 is MDHEN and CDR2 SYDVKM. Germline trimming cut 6 bases from V and 5 bases from J; bases unmatched to any gene: 13. CDR3 loop: CASRRPSGQGYHEQYF. In nucleotides, the CDR3 is TGTGCCAGCAGGAGACCATCGGGACAGGGGTACCACGAGCAGTACTTC.

This rearrangement joins TRBV2 to TRBJ1-5, with D maybe TRBD1 (6 bases). The CDR3 loop spans 15 amino acids. The V gene's germline CDR1 is SNHLY and CDR2 FYNNEI. The germline V and J ends were trimmed by 3 bases and 1 base, with 10 bases remaining between them. The CDR3 sequence is CASSDLGASNQPQHF. CDR3 DNA: TGTGCCAGCAGTGACCTGGGGGCGAGCAATCAGCCCCAGCATTTT. Complete variable domain (other parts from reference TRBV2 and TRBJ1-5): EPEVTQTPSHQVTQMGQEVILRCVPISNHLYFYWYRQILGQKVEFLVSFYNNEISEKSEIFDDQFSVERPDGSNFTLKIRSTKLEDSAMYFCASSDLGASNQPQHFGDGTRLSIL.

The CDR3 reads CASSVSGRTGELFF. CDR3 DNA sequence: TGTGCCAGCAGCGTTAGCGGGAGGACCGGGGAGCTGTTTTTT. The chain employs TRBV11-2 and TRBJ2-2, with 10 bases aligning to TRBD2. Germline CDR1 and CDR2: SGHAT and FQNNGV. V lost 5 bases, J lost 5 bases, and 2 bases stayed unmatched. This CDR3 spans 14 amino acids.

V usage is TRBV3-1 (or the pseudogene TRBV3-2) and J usage is TRBJ2-3; 8 bases match TRBD2. V dropped 0 bases and J dropped 0; count of bases not matched to a gene: 5. Per germline, CDR1 LGHDT and CDR2 YNNKEL (reference sequence). The CDR3 has 17 amino acids. CDR3 bases: TGTGCCAGCAGCCAAGATCGGGAGGGGGGAAGCACAGATACGCAGTATTTT. Translated: CASSQDREGGSTDTQYF.

J is TRBJ2-5 and V is TRBV7-9; TRBD2 matches 9 bases. This CDR3 contains 16 residues. The germline V gene has CDR1 SEHNR and CDR2 FQNEAQ (reference sequence). V was clipped by 7 bases and J by 5 bases; unmatched bases: 14. CDR3 sequence: CASTRAGGIRSETQYF. As DNA, the CDR3 is TGTGCCAGCACTAGGGCGGGGGGGATCCGATCGGAGACCCAGTACTTC.

The chain combines TRBV3-1 (or the pseudogene TRBV3-2) with TRBJ2-5, with D perhaps matching TRBD2 (6 bases). Germline CDR1 is LGHDT and CDR2 is YNNKEL (reference sequence). Trimming took 2 bases from V and 5 from J, leaving 9 bases between them. CDR3 length equals 13 residues. The CDR3 DNA sequence: TGTGCCAGCAGCCAACGACTAGACGAGACCCAGTACTTC. Its protein is CASSQRLDETQYF.

The chain carries TRBV7-6 and TRBJ2-3, with 8 bases lining up with TRBD1. J was trimmed by 0 bases and V by 4 bases; bases with no gene match: 12. In germline, CDR1 is SGHVS, CDR2 FNYEAQ. The CDR3 extends over 18 amino acids. Here the CDR3 reads CASSWNPKTGDSTDTQYF. The CDR3 nucleotides read TGTGCCAGCAGCTGGAATCCAAAGACAGGGGATAGCACAGATACGCAGTATTTT.

This clone was detected only once. The V call is TRBV28, the J call TRBJ1-4; D gene ambiguous. The length of the CDR3 is 13 residues. CDR1 and CDR2 from the germline V gene are MDHEN and SYDVKM. The V end lost 7 bases, the J end lost 5 bases, and 11 bases lay between the germline ends. The CDR3 region is CASTLTGNEKLFF. The CDR3 DNA sequence: TGTGCCAGCACTCTTACGGGAAATGAAAAACTGTTTTTT.

The chain employs TRBV20-1 and TRBJ1-6; D is unclear. CDR1 is DFQATT, CDR2 SNEGSKA, per germline (reference sequence). The CDR3 length is 11 residues. The ends were cut back, 0 bases at V and 10 bases at J, with 4 bases in the middle. The CDR3 loop is CSARDRSPLHF. In DNA form, the CDR3 reads TGCAGTGCTAGAGACCGGTCACCCCTCCACTTT.

This clone has a single count. The chain employs TRBV9 and TRBJ2-3, with D possibly being TRBD2 (6 bases). The CDR3 is made up of 15 amino acids. Germline V CDR1 and CDR2: SGDLS, YYNGEE. Trimming pared 3 bases from V and 0 bases from J, leaving 11 bases between. The CDR3 is CASSASSVSTDTQYF. In DNA form, the CDR3 reads TGTGCCAGCAGCGCGTCTAGCGTAAGCACAGATACGCAGTATTTT.

This chain joins TRBV12-3 or TRBV12-4 and TRBJ1-2; TRBD1 agrees at 7 bases. CDR3 length equals 13 residues. V trimming: 6 bases; J trimming: 6 bases; junction bases outside the gene matches: 7. The chain's CDR3 is CASRTGESDGYTF. In DNA, the CDR3 is TGTGCCAGCAGAACAGGGGAGTCGGATGGCTACACCTTC.

This chain uses TRBV30 with TRBJ2-5; 10 bases match TRBD1. Trimming removed 5 bases from V and 2 bases from J; junction bases left unmatched: 5. This CDR3 has 14 amino acids. The V gene's germline CDR1 is GTSNPN and CDR2 SVGIG (reference sequence). The CDR3 here is CAWDRGRGQETQYF. CDR3 nucleotides: TGTGCCTGGGACAGGGGGCGGGGGCAAGAGACCCAGTACTTC.

V is TRBV11-2 and J is TRBJ1-6; 8 bases are shared with TRBD1. Germline assignment: CDR1 SGHAT and CDR2 FQNNGV. This CDR3 comprises 15 residues. Trimming removed 5 bases from V and 10 bases from J; junction bases left unmatched: 10. The CDR3 nucleotides read TGTGCCAGCAGCCCAACCACAGGGGGAGGCTCACCCCTCCACTTT. This sequence encodes CASSPTTGGGSPLHF. The full variable domain, its missing parts supplied by reference TRBV11-2 and TRBJ1-6, is EAGVAQSPRYKIIEKRQSVAFWCNPISGHATLYWYQQILGQGPKLLIQFQNNGVVDDSQLPKDRFSAERLKGVDSTLKIQPAKLEDSAVYLCASSPTTGGGSPLHFGNGTRLTVT.

V gene TRBV2 combines with J gene TRBJ2-1; D gene unclear. This CDR3 is 13 amino acids long. Between the trimmed V and J ends, which lost 7 bases and 4 bases, there was a span of 11 bases. Per germline, CDR1 SNHLY and CDR2 FYNNEI. CDR3 DNA sequence: TGTGCCAGCAAAAGCAGGCTTTACAATGAGCAGTTCTTC. As protein: CASKSRLYNEQFF.

The table lists this clone with a count of one. This chain joins TRBV3-1 (or the pseudogene TRBV3-2) and TRBJ2-7, with 8 nucleotides matching TRBD1. Trimming took 4 bases from V and 6 from J; bases not matched to a gene: 8. Germline CDR1 reads LGHDT; CDR2 reads YNNKEL (reference sequence). This CDR3 has 14 amino acids. Here the CDR3 DNA reads TGTGCCAGCAGCCCTGGACAGGGCTTACGCGAGCAGTACTTC. Encoded protein: CASSPGQGLREQYF.

This clone was seen a few times. The rearrangement joins TRBV7-9 to TRBJ1-1; D remains ambiguous. V was clipped by 4 bases and J by 8 bases, with 11 bases between them. CDR3 length equals 12 residues. Germline V gene sequence: CDR1 SEHNR, CDR2 FQNEAQ (reference sequence). The DNA of the CDR3 is TGTGCCAGCAGCTCCGTTTATTTGGAAGCTTTCTTT. Translated, it gives CASSSVYLEAFF.